A single sample is the source of the 24 T cell receptor beta chains below, sequenced in a study of CD8 T cells in Susac syndrome. Random hexamers were used to reverse transcribe the RNA input (about 0.5 to 1 ug). TCRdb re-derived calls from the immunoSEQ multiplex PCR reads in MiXCR, one entry per CDR3 protein. The data show about 150,000 distinct CDR3 sequences, with 95% to 96% seen just once and 0.14% to 0.15% held by the top ten. The source material was CD8+ T cells from PBMCs. All receptors derive from a human donor with multiple sclerosis.

The rearrangement joins TRBV7-9 to TRBJ2-7; D gene ambiguous. The germline gives CDR1 SEHNR, CDR2 FQNEAQ (reference sequence). The CDR3 sequence is 13 residues long. Trimming stripped 3 bases from V and 2 bases from J, with 8 bases between. CDR3 nucleotide sequence: TGTGCCAGCAGCTTGGGCATAGCCTACGAGCAGTACGTC. Protein product: CASSLGIAYEQYV.

This clonotype was seen once. V and J are TRBV30 and TRBJ1-2; no clear D gene. The CDR3 is 11 amino acids. The germline V and J ends were trimmed by 2 bases and 8 bases, with 9 bases remaining between them. Germline V CDR1 and CDR2: GTSNPN, SVGIG (reference sequence). CDR3 coding DNA: TGTGCCTGGAGTTCTGGGCCGGGCTACACCTTC. Its protein product is CAWSSGPGYTF.

V gene TRBV12-3 or TRBV12-4 combines with J gene TRBJ2-3; D gene unclear. The V gene lost 4 bases and the J gene lost 2 bases, with 7 bases spanning the gap. The CDR3 is 13 residues long. The CDR3 loop reads CASSSYATDTQYF. CDR3 nucleotides: TGTGCCAGCAGTTCCTATGCCACAGATACGCAGTATTTT.

The chain is built from TRBV13 and TRBJ2-3, with a tentative D call TRBD2 (6 bases). The CDR3 contains 16 residues. V lost 5 bases, J lost 1 base, and 16 bases lay in between. The germline CDR1 and CDR2 sequences are PRHDT and FYEKMQ (reference sequence). The CDR3 DNA sequence: TGTGCCAGCAGCCTCCGGCGGGGCCGCGGCACAGATACGCAGTATTTT. It translates to CASSLRRGRGTDTQYF.

J is TRBJ2-5 and V is TRBV11-2; possibly TRBD2 for D (6 bases). CDR3 length: 14 residues. Trimming removed 4 bases from V and 9 bases from J, with 18 bases in between. Germline V gene lookup returns CDR1 SGHAT and CDR2 FQNNGV. The CDR3 DNA reads as TGTGCCAGCAGCTACCCGGGACTCCTAAGTGCCCAGTACTTC. It is translated as CASSYPGLLSAQYF.

The chain carries TRBV11-3 and TRBJ1-1; 8 bases map to TRBD1. This CDR3 region has 14 residues. J gave up 3 bases and V 5 bases, and 5 bases lay outside the gene matches. The germline CDR1 and CDR2 sequences are SGHNT and YENEEA. Written as DNA, the CDR3 is TGTGCCAGCAGCCACAGGGGACAGGACACTGAAGCTTTCTTT. Protein product: CASSHRGQDTEAFF.

This chain connects TRBV18 to TRBJ2-1, with D tentatively TRBD2 (6 bases). This CDR3 has 13 amino acids. Germline CDR1 KGHSH, CDR2 LQKENI. The V end lost 3 bases, the J end lost 6 bases, and 9 bases lay between the germline ends. DNA of the CDR3: TGTGCCAGCTCACCCGTGGGGGGCAATGAGCAGTTCTTC. This encodes CASSPVGGNEQFF.

The CDR3 nucleotides read TGTGCCAGCAGCTCGCCCCGGGGAGAGGCAGATACGCAGTATTTT. Amino acid sequence: CASSSPRGEADTQYF. The chain recombines TRBV7-9 with TRBJ2-3; the D gene is possibly TRBD2 (5 bases). The germline CDR1 and CDR2 sequences are SEHNR and FQNEAQ (reference sequence). V was pared by 4 bases and J by 4 bases, with 15 bases between. The CDR3 extends over 15 amino acids.

The rearrangement uses TRBV14 and TRBJ1-2; TRBD1 matches 7 bases. Germline-derived CDR1 and CDR2 are SGHDN and FVKESK. The CDR3 runs to 16 residues. After removal of 2 bases from V and 6 bases from J, the junction contained 12 bases not matched to a gene. The CDR3 spells CASSQMDRPGSDGYTF. In DNA form, the CDR3 reads TGTGCCAGCAGCCAAATGGACAGGCCTGGGTCGGATGGCTACACCTTC.

The rearrangement joins TRBV27 to TRBJ2-7, with D maybe TRBD2 (5 bases). Germline V gene sequence: CDR1 MNHEY, CDR2 SMNVEV (reference sequence). V lost 7 bases and J lost 7, with 20 bases in between. CDR3 size: 14 residues. The CDR3 loop reads CASKEAATLSEQYF. CDR3 DNA: TGTGCCAGCAAGGAGGCAGCCACCTTGTCGGAGCAGTACTTC.

This clonotype was counted a single time. V gene TRBV27 combines with J gene TRBJ2-5; the D gene is possibly TRBD1 (5 bases). Between the trimmed V and J ends, which lost 2 bases and 4 bases, there was a span of 20 bases. CDR3 length: 17 residues. CDR1 is MNHEY, CDR2 SMNVEV, per germline (reference sequence). The DNA of the CDR3 is TGTGCCAGCAGTTTACTCGGTGTTTCAGGGTCGGGAGAGACCCAGTACTTC. Residues: CASSLLGVSGSGETQYF.

The genes are TRBV7-9 and TRBJ2-2; D might be TRBD1 (5 bases). The CDR3 length is 15 residues. Germline CDR1 reads SEHNR; CDR2 reads FQNEAQ (reference sequence). V lost 1 base, J lost 5 bases, and 11 bases lay in between. CDR3 in amino acids: CASSLVQGDTGELFF. The CDR3 DNA follows: TGTGCCAGCAGCTTAGTGCAGGGCGATACCGGGGAGCTGTTTTTT.

The V and J genes are TRBV30 and TRBJ1-1; D unresolved. CDR1 is GTSNPN and CDR2 is SVGIG in the germline V gene (reference sequence). The CDR3 totals 12 residues. The V end lost 2 bases, the J end lost 6 bases, and 10 bases lay between the germline ends. CDR3 coding DNA: TGTGCCTGGAGTTACGGAAATCCTGAAGCTTTCTTT. It codes for CAWSYGNPEAFF.

The chain employs TRBV7-9 and TRBJ2-3; D remains unclear. CDR3 length: 14 amino acids. CDR1 is SEHNR, CDR2 FQNEAQ, per germline (reference sequence). Trimming took 4 bases from V and 3 from J, leaving 11 bases between them. CDR3 DNA sequence: TGTGCCAGCAGCTCGGGCCCCAGGACAGATACGCAGTATTTT. Translating it yields CASSSGPRTDTQYF.

This clonotype is a singleton in its sample. The chain combines TRBV15 with TRBJ1-2; D is possibly TRBD1 (6 bases). CDR1 and CDR2 from the germline V gene are LNHNV and YYDKDF (reference sequence). V gave up 0 bases and J gave up 7 bases, with 18 bases separating them. CDR3 length: 16 amino acids. CDR3 bases: TGTGCCACCAGCAGAGATAGGACAGTCAAAAGGGGTGGCTACACCTTC. Amino acid sequence: CATSRDRTVKRGGYTF. Full variable domain (remainder filled in from reference TRBV15 and TRBJ1-2): DAMVIQNPRYQVTQFGKPVTLSCSQTLNHNVMYWYQQKSSQAPKLLFHYYDKDFNNEADTPDNFQSRRPNTSFCFLDIRSPGLGDTAMYLCATSRDRTVKRGGYTFGSGTRLTVV.

CDR3 DNA sequence: TGCAGCGCCGACAGGGGGAGTTATGGCTACACCTTC. Its protein product is CSADRGSYGYTF. The chain recombines TRBV29-1 with TRBJ1-2; 9 bases are a match to TRBD1. Unmatched junction bases numbered 5, after V lost 7 bases and J lost 5 bases. The germline V gene has CDR1 SQVTM and CDR2 ANQGSEA. The CDR3 consists of 12 residues.

The chain uses TRBV5-1 and TRBJ2-3, with D possibly matching TRBD2 (5 bases). The germline V and J ends were trimmed by 5 bases and 0 bases, with 10 bases remaining between them. The CDR3 covers 14 residues. Germline V gene lookup returns CDR1 SGHRS and CDR2 YFSETQ. CDR3: CASRTGYSTDTQYF. CDR3 DNA: TGCGCCAGCAGGACGGGGTATAGCACAGATACGCAGTATTTT.

The rearrangement joins TRBV5-4 to TRBJ1-1, with D perhaps TRBD1 (5 bases). The CDR3 is made up of 14 amino acids. Germline CDR1 and CDR2: SGHNT and YYREEE (reference sequence). With 1 base removed from V and 8 bases from J, the gap between germline ends came to 15 bases. This chain's CDR3 is CASSLSYQGTEAFF. The CDR3 bases are TGTGCCAGCAGCTTGAGTTACCAGGGTACCGAAGCTTTCTTT.

The chain links TRBV7-9 to TRBJ1-5; a weak D match, TRBD1 (5 bases). From germline, CDR1 is SEHNR and CDR2 FQNEAQ (reference sequence). Trimming left V 5 bases short and J 1 base short, with 12 bases between. The CDR3 is made up of 15 amino acids. Here the CDR3 DNA reads TGTGCCAGCAGCGTCCAGGGAGGGAGCAATCAGCCCCAGCATTTT. It specifies CASSVQGGSNQPQHF.

The chain joins TRBV7-9 to TRBJ2-4, with D perhaps TRBD1 or TRBD2 (5 bases each). This CDR3 has 15 amino acids. The V end was cut by 1 base, the J end by 8 bases, with 15 bases between. The V gene's germline CDR1 is SEHNR and CDR2 FQNEAQ (reference sequence). CDR3: CASSLGEQKGDIQYF. The CDR3 DNA is TGTGCCAGCAGCTTAGGGGAGCAAAAAGGGGACATTCAGTACTTC.

This sequence joins TRBV15 and TRBJ2-7; D not certain. Germline CDR1 and CDR2: LNHNV and YYDKDF (reference sequence). This CDR3 has 13 amino acids. Between the trimmed V and J ends, which lost 0 bases and 3 bases, there was a span of 6 bases. CDR3 DNA sequence: TGTGCCACCAGCAGAGATGAGCGCTACGAGCAGTACTTC. This gives the protein CATSRDERYEQYF.

The chain uses TRBV11-3 and TRBJ1-2; 8 bases are a match to TRBD1. The CDR3 has 17 residues. CDR1 and CDR2 (germline): SGHNT, YENEEA. V lost 5 bases to trimming and J lost 1 base; unmatched junction nucleotides: 12. CDR3 DNA: TGTGCCAGCAGCGGTCCAGGGGGCGAAGGTCGTAACTATGGCTACACCTTC. Protein: CASSGPGGEGRNYGYTF. Based on the CDR3 plus reference TRBV11-3 and TRBJ1-2, the full variable domain is EAGVVQSPRYKIIEKKQPVAFWCNPISGHNTLYWYLQNLGQGPELLIRYENEEAVDDSQLPKDRFSAERLKGVDSTLKIQPAELGDSAVYLCASSGPGGEGRNYGYTFGSGTRLTVV.

This rearrangement joins TRBV6-5 to TRBJ2-7; D perhaps matches TRBD2 (6 bases). Trimming removed 6 bases from V and 3 bases from J, with 12 bases in between. Germline V CDR1 and CDR2: MNHEY, SVGAGI. The CDR3 spans 13 residues. The CDR3 DNA reads as TGTGCCAGCAGGAAGGCGGGATTCTACGAGCAGTACGTC. Translating gives CASRKAGFYEQYV.

The rearrangement joins TRBV9 to TRBJ2-1; 10 nucleotides match TRBD1. The V gene end was trimmed by 3 bases and the J gene end by 9 bases; junction bases not matched to a gene: 6. Germline V lookup: CDR1 SGDLS, CDR2 YYNGEE. The CDR3 is made up of 14 amino acids. The CDR3 here is CASSDDRGRVEQFF. The CDR3 DNA sequence: TGTGCCAGCAGCGACGACAGGGGGCGCGTTGAGCAGTTCTTC.